These 7 T cell receptor beta chains were all obtained from the same sample, sequenced in a study of blood T cell repertoires in COVID-19 (dated by TCRdb to about 2020). The library was prepared using the immunoSEQ multiplex PCR assay. TCRdb re-hosts the immuneACCESS table, in-frame sequences only. Its copies lack some clones; in the studies checked, an unresolved V gene accounts for under half of them, and the cause for the rest is not known. This sample lists about 81,000 clones; less than 85% were detected once. In total, the top ten clones hold about an eighth of the sample. The source material was peripheral blood. The receptors shown here come from a human donor in a cohort sampled during active COVID-19.

This rearrangement joins TRBV19 to TRBJ1-3; D uncertain. CDR3 size: 13 residues. CDR1 and CDR2 from the germline V gene are LNHDA and SQIVND (reference sequence). V dropped 5 bases and J dropped 8 bases, with 13 bases sitting between them. The CDR3 nucleotides are TGTGCCAGTAGTTCCGTATCCAGCGACACCATATATTTT. Protein: CASSSVSSDTIYF.

The chain employs TRBV28 and TRBJ1-1, with 10 bases lining up with TRBD1. The CDR3 has 15 amino acids. The V and J ends lost 5 bases and 6 bases, in that order; junction bases with no gene match: 9. Germline CDR1 is MDHEN and CDR2 is SYDVKM. In nucleotides, the CDR3 is TGTGCCAGCAGTATCGAGGACAGGGGGAGGGCTGAAGCTTTCTTT. Residues: CASSIEDRGRAEAFF.

The chain is built from TRBV6-5 and TRBJ2-7, with a tentative D call TRBD1 (5 bases). Germline V gene sequence: CDR1 MNHEY, CDR2 SVGAGI. Trimming cost V 0 bases and J 4 bases, with 16 bases left between them. The CDR3 contains 16 residues. The CDR3 coding sequence is TGTGCCAGCAGTTACTCCATGGTACGCAGGGCGTACGAGCAGTACTTC. Translation: CASSYSMVRRAYEQYF.

This clone has just a few counts. The chain employs TRBV28 and TRBJ1-1, with D possibly matching TRBD1 (6 bases). The V gene's germline CDR1 is MDHEN and CDR2 SYDVKM. Trimming cost V 6 bases and J 8 bases, with 10 bases left between them. The CDR3 contains 11 residues. DNA of the CDR3: TGTGCCAGCAGGGTACAGGGAGAAGCTTTCTTT. Amino acids: CASRVQGEAFF. Full variable domain (outside the CDR3, taken from reference TRBV28 and TRBJ1-1): DVKVTQSSRYLVKRTGEKVFLECVQDMDHENMFWYRQDPGLGLRLIYFSYDVKMKEKGDIPEGYSVSREKKERFSLILESASTNQTSMYLCASRVQGEAFFGQGTRLTVV.

The chain carries TRBV12-5 and TRBJ1-5, with 12 positions matching TRBD1. CDR1 is LGHNT and CDR2 is FRNRAP in the germline V gene. Trimming at V came to 4 bases and at J to 2 bases, leaving 15 bases not matched to a gene. This CDR3 is built from 20 residues. The DNA of the CDR3 is TGTGCTAGTGGTTCGTACCGGTGGGACAGGGGGCGCGTAGGCAATCAGCCCCAGCATTTT. Its protein product is CASGSYRWDRGRVGNQPQHF.

The V call is TRBV6-5, the J call TRBJ1-1; 8 nucleotides line up with TRBD1. With 5 bases clipped from V and 4 bases from J, the junction kept 6 bases outside the gene matches. Germline V gene sequence: CDR1 MNHEY, CDR2 SVGAGI. The CDR3 runs to 14 residues. As DNA, the CDR3 is TGTGCCAGCAGTCCGGGACAGGCCGTCACTGAAGCTTTCTTT. This encodes CASSPGQAVTEAFF.

The chain employs TRBV29-1 and TRBJ1-3; 7 bases agree with TRBD1. The CDR3 is made up of 14 amino acids. Germline values: CDR1 SQVTM, CDR2 ANQGSEA. V lost 2 bases, J lost 3 bases, and 4 bases stayed unmatched. The CDR3 here is CSVEKGAGGNTIYF. The DNA for the CDR3 is TGCAGCGTTGAAAAGGGGGCAGGTGGAAACACCATATATTTT.